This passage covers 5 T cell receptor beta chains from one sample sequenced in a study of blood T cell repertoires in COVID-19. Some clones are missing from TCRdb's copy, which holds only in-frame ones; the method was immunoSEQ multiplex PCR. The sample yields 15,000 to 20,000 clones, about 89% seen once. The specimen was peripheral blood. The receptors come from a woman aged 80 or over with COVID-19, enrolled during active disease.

The chain's CDR3 is CASSIVTGGDDQPQHF. The CDR3 nucleotides read TGTGCCAGTAGTATAGTTACAGGGGGCGACGATCAGCCCCAGCATTTT. The J gene is TRBJ1-5, the V gene TRBV19; 9 bases map to TRBD1. CDR3 length equals 16 residues. Germline V gene lookup returns CDR1 LNHDA and CDR2 SQIVND (reference sequence). V trimming: 1 base; J trimming: 5 bases; junction bases outside the gene matches: 6.

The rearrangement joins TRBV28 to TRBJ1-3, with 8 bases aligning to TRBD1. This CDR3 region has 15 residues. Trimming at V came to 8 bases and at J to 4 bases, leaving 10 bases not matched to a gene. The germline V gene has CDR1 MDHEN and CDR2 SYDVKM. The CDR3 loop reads CASGTQGAEGNTIYF. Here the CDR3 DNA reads TGTGCCAGCGGAACTCAGGGGGCTGAAGGAAACACCATATATTTT.

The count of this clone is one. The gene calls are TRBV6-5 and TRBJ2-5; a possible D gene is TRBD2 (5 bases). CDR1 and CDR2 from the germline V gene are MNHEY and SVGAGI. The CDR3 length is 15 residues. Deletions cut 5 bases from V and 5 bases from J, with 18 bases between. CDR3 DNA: TGTGCCAGCAGTCAGCGGAAGGGTGAGCGTGAGACCCAGTACTTC. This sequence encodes CASSQRKGERETQYF.

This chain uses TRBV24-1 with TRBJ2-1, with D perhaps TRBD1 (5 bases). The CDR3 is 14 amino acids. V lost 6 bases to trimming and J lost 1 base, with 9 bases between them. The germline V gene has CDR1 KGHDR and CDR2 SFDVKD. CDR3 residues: CATSTGPSYNEQFF. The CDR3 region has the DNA TGTGCCACCAGTACAGGTCCGTCCTACAATGAGCAGTTCTTC.

CDR3 region: CASSLLQRGNEQFF. As DNA, the CDR3 is TGTGCCAGCAGCCTCCTTCAGCGAGGGAATGAGCAGTTCTTC. This chain joins TRBV5-8 and TRBJ2-1; possible D gene TRBD2, 5 bases. With 4 bases removed from V and 7 bases from J, the gap between germline ends came to 15 bases. The germline V gene encodes CDR1 SGHTS and CDR2 YDEGEE. The CDR3 loop spans 14 amino acids.